This passage covers 16 T cell receptor beta chains from one sample sequenced in a study of Graves' ophthalmopathy and Graves' hyperthyroidism. Amplified TCR beta CDR3 regions were obtained using RNA transcripts as template. HTBI primers were employed in first-round RT-PCR, then a second-round multiplex PCR followed. MiXCR, run by TCRdb on the multiplex PCR reads, gives a single entry per CDR3 protein. The sample gives about 700,000 distinct CDR3 sequences, approximately 40% of which show up once; about 40% is in the top ten. Sequences were obtained from peripheral blood. Source of these receptors: an adult man with Graves' ophthalmopathy.

This clonotype was observed a few times. The chain joins TRBV7-8 to TRBJ1-1; D may be TRBD1 (5 bases). The V gene lost 2 bases and the J gene lost 3 bases, with 10 bases spanning the gap. The length of the CDR3 is 14 residues. CDR1 and CDR2 (germline): SGHVS, FQNEAQ. The CDR3 loop reads CASSLTDRYTEAFF. The CDR3 coding sequence is TGTGCCAGCAGCTTAACAGACAGATACACTGAAGCTTTCTTT.

This clonotype was counted ten times or more. The chain combines TRBV2 with TRBJ2-5, with D maybe TRBD1 (5 bases). The CDR3 extends over 17 amino acids. Germline values: CDR1 SNHLY, CDR2 FYNNEI. Trimming pared 2 bases from V and 1 base from J, leaving 17 bases between. For the CDR3, the DNA is TGTGCCAGCAGTGAATTGGTTGCGGCTGGGGCCCAAGAGACCCAGTACTTC. The encoded protein is CASSELVAAGAQETQYF.

The chain joins TRBV25-1 to TRBJ1-2; 7 bases fit TRBD1. Germline CDR1 is MGHDK and CDR2 is SYGVNS. This CDR3 spans 15 amino acids. V lost 6 bases, J lost 7 bases, and 14 bases stayed unmatched. CDR3 DNA sequence: TGTGCCAGCAGCGAAATAATAGGGGGCGGGCGTGGCTACACCTTC. Translation: CASSEIIGGGRGYTF.

In its sample, this clonotype was seen once. The chain joins TRBV25-1 to TRBJ2-2; D is unclear. Trimming removed 6 bases from V and 7 bases from J, with 18 bases in between. The germline CDR1 and CDR2 sequences are MGHDK and SYGVNS. The CDR3 contains 15 residues. CDR3 bases: TGTGCCAGCAGCCAAGGCCCCGGACGAATCGGGGAGCTGTTTTTT. It yields the protein CASSQGPGRIGELFF. The variable domain in full, completed from reference TRBV25-1 and TRBJ2-2, reads EADIYQTPRYLVIGTGKKITLECSQTMGHDKMYWYQQDPGMELHLIHYSYGVNSTEKGDLSSESTVSRIRTEHFPLTLESARPSHTSQYLCASSQGPGRIGELFFGEGSRLTVL.

This clonotype was observed a handful of times. A read error may account for a junction end that differs from germline. The rearrangement uses TRBV24-1 and TRBJ1-5, with 9 bases aligning to TRBD1. Germline V gives CDR1 KGHDR, CDR2 SFDVKD. There are 17 residues in the CDR3. The CDR3 region is CASSLRGTGMLNQPQHF. CDR3 coding DNA: TGTGCCAGCAGTCTACGAGGGACAGGGATGCTAAATCAGCCCCAGCATTTT.

The rearrangement links TRBV20-1 to TRBJ2-5; the D is unclear. Between the trimmed V and J ends, which lost 2 bases and 3 bases, there was a span of 10 bases. Germline CDR1 reads DFQATT; CDR2 reads SNEGSKA (reference sequence). CDR3 length equals 13 residues. The CDR3 protein is CSARPIGKETQYF. The CDR3 DNA is TGCAGTGCTAGACCTATCGGAAAAGAGACCCAGTACTTC.

This clonotype was found a few times. V gene TRBV24-1 combines with J gene TRBJ1-5, with a weak D call TRBD1 (6 bases). The CDR3 runs 13 residues. Germline-derived CDR1 and CDR2 are KGHDR and SFDVKD. Trimming removed 11 bases from V and 4 bases from J, with 14 bases in between. CDR3 residues: CASQQGLNQPQHF. The DNA for the CDR3 is TGTGCCAGCCAGCAGGGGCTAAATCAGCCCCAGCATTTT.

V and J are TRBV9 and TRBJ2-5; D uncertain. CDR1 SGDLS and CDR2 YYNGEE come from the germline V gene. The V and J ends lost 0 bases and 5 bases respectively, with 14 bases between them. CDR3 length: 15 residues. The CDR3 nucleotides are TGTGCCAGCAGCGTAGCTTCGGCTAGTCTGGAGACCCAGTACTTC. The encoded protein is CASSVASASLETQYF.

Details on this clonotype: The junction and the germline gene differ at one end; a read error may be behind it. The CDR3 region is CASSNSQGAETF. In DNA form, the CDR3 reads TGTGCCAGCAGTAACTCTCAGGGGGCGGAAACCTTC. The chain recombines TRBV6-5 with TRBJ1-2, with 8 bases identical to TRBD1. Germline V CDR1 and CDR2: MNHEY, SVGAGI. The CDR3 covers 12 residues.

The chain joins TRBV10-3 to TRBJ1-5; 9 bases agree with TRBD1. Germline V CDR1 and CDR2: ENHRY, SYGVKD. V shed 10 bases and J 2 bases; nucleotides not matched to a gene: 18. The CDR3 is 18 residues long. The DNA of the CDR3 is TGTGCCAGCAGGTCGACTAAACAGGGGGCATCCGGCAATCAGCCCCAGCATTTT. It codes for CASRSTKQGASGNQPQHF.

The J gene is TRBJ2-7, the V gene TRBV7-9, with D unresolved. This CDR3 comprises 17 residues. The germline CDR1 and CDR2 sequences are SEHNR and FQNEAQ (reference sequence). The germline V and J ends were trimmed by 3 bases and 5 bases, with 23 bases remaining between them. CDR3 nucleotide sequence: TGTGCCAGCAGCTTTAGCCTTCTTCGGGTGGAAATTCACGAGCAGTACTTC. It encodes CASSFSLLRVEIHEQYF.

The J gene is TRBJ1-1, the V gene TRBV12-3 or TRBV12-4; tentative D call: TRBD1 (5 bases). This CDR3 region has 14 residues. The V end was cut by 6 bases, the J end by 0 bases, with 11 bases between. This CDR3 reads CASSPRTMNTEAFF. CDR3 DNA sequence: TGTGCCAGCAGCCCTCGGACAATGAACACTGAAGCTTTCTTT.

The rearrangement joins TRBV29-1 to TRBJ2-7, with D tentatively TRBD2 (6 bases). The length of the CDR3 is 13 residues. Trimming shortened V by 8 bases and J by 2 bases, and 16 bases separated the two germline ends. CDR1 and CDR2 (germline): SQVTM, ANQGSEA. The DNA for the CDR3 is TGCAGCTCGTTACGGGGGTTACCCTACGAGCAGTACTTC. Its protein is CSSLRGLPYEQYF.

The chain employs TRBV12-3 or TRBV12-4 and TRBJ1-3; D gene uncertain. The CDR3 sequence is 14 residues long. V was pared by 3 bases and J by 0 bases, with 6 bases between. The CDR3 loop is CASSFLSSGNTIYF. CDR3 in DNA: TGTGCCAGCAGTTTCCTCAGCTCTGGAAACACCATATATTTT.

Points on this clonotype: At one end the junction does not follow the germline gene, possibly because of a read error. The gene calls are TRBV2 and TRBJ2-7; 9 bases are a match to TRBD1. The germline V gene has CDR1 SNHLY and CDR2 FYNNEI. The CDR3 extends over 15 amino acids. The CDR3 DNA sequence: TGCGCCAGCAGCCCGGGGGACAGGGCTGCCTACGAGCAGTACTTC. Translating gives CASSPGDRAAYEQYF.

The genes are TRBV2 and TRBJ1-5, with 9 nucleotides matching TRBD1. This CDR3 has 15 amino acids. Germline V gene lookup returns CDR1 SNHLY and CDR2 FYNNEI. J gave up 0 bases and V 6 bases, and 3 bases lay outside the gene matches. The CDR3 region has the DNA TGTGCCAGCAGGAACAGGGGGCTTAGCAATCAGCCCCAGCATTTT. It codes for CASRNRGLSNQPQHF.